These T cell receptor beta chains were read from a single sample in a study of cytomegalovirus exposure and HLA in healthy donors. Only in-frame clones appear in the TCRdb table, and some are missing; sequencing was by immunoSEQ multiplex PCR. The sample includes roughly 250,000 clones, 80% of them seen just once. The sample comprised PBMCs. These receptors were taken from a girl aged 2-15 years in good health and CMV-seronegative. The conserved cysteine and the conserved F or W are not part of the CDR3 here.

v_call,cdr3_aa
TRBV7-9,ASSLLGRGINEQY
TRBV11-1,ASSQRRRRGVGDTQY
TRBV28,ASSSAGKTTDTQY
TRBV28,ASSQTGGGTEAF
TRBV6-1,ASSSDRFNQPQH
TRBV29-1,SVTTRESSYEQY
TRBV10-3,AISESLSRSYEQY
TRBV10-3,AISELRFPTSGAVIGKLF
TRBV5-1,ASSDLTGGNTEAF
TRBV5-1,ASAHVNYGYT
TRBV18,ASSRLGGEQY
TRBV27,ASSLRTSGVPSTDTQY
TRBV6-5,ASSLGQGKIFTEAF
TRBV19,ASIGGGTEAF
TRBV12-5,ASGFMLTSLTGDNEKLF
TRBV4-1,ASSQVYRGTGNTIY
TRBV28,ASSPREATGELF
TRBV5-4,ASSRAGKLF
TRBV7-9,ASSLAGDREAEETQY
TRBV27,ASSWSAGGYNEQF
TRBV11-2,ASSLEANEQF
TRBV27,ASSQGGDREAF
TRBV7-9,SSSLGAAGELF
TRBV28,ASHGQGPNKNIQY
TRBV27,ASSLGRPDTEAF
TRBV7-6,ASSLGTGLFEKLF
TRBV7-9,ASSFGTADQPQH
TRBV30,AWKRESSTDTQY
TRBV6-4,ASSAQQDGNSPLH
TRBV5-4,ASSLAPSGISYEQY
TRBV25-1,ASSDQGSEKLF
TRBV28,ASSLLGGQINYGYT
TRBV28,ASRLPSRGDTQY
TRBV4-1,ASSHPANRGRSNQPQH
TRBV7-6,ASSNRAGNQPQH
TRBV11-2,ASSFPTSGSIEQF
TRBV28,ASSQTGTRYNEQF
TRBV7-3,ASSLTGTPNEQF
TRBV6-1,ASSGGGTGGPFRYNEQF
TRBV27,ASRDRIKKNIQY
TRBV7-3,ASSLGRGVSGANVLT
TRBV5-1,ASSFTSGSTDTQY
TRBV27,ASSPETGYRLGYT
TRBV29-1,SVLRLAGGLYEQY
TRBV4-1,ASSHRLGTAYGYT
TRBV10-3,AISDQRGYKNIQY
TRBV29-1,SVSSRQGPNYGYT
TRBV27,ASSFTASSYNEQF
TRBV6-6,ASSLILAGGNEQF
TRBV5-1,ASSLAAGEWETQY
TRBV11-2,ASSSLRDKAFYEQY
TRBV7-9,ASSQGQGSDIQY
TRBV6-6,ASSYRRSEQF
TRBV5-8,ASGNDRIGEAF
TRBV28,ASSTGARSSYEQY
TRBV27,ASSLLGTGGTYEQY
TRBV29-1,SVEVPSYEQY
TRBV19,ASSITGSTGELF
TRBV2,ASRVDWTDYGYT
TRBV27,ARRQGVSYGYT